The clone carrying this T cell receptor (beta chain) was counted ten times or more. Antigen: not known. The sample's treatment: skin biopsy from PPD injection site in Mantoux-positive individual. An oligonucleotide containing a UMI was ligated to the 3' end of TCR cDNA. Individuals with a positive Mantoux test gave biopsies from PPD-injected skin. Reverse transcription used DNase-treated unsorted total RNA, aiming for roughly 1 to 1000 ng. This entry comes from a study of naive and memory T cell subsets. Whole-study results and caveats: Higher TCR numbers at tuberculin sites reflect T cell infiltration, per interpretation. Both skin biopsy types reportedly yielded TCRs, tuberculin sites far more.

Amplification of ligated cDNA took four PCR rounds with SP2 and nested alpha and beta constant primers. MiXCR, run by TCRdb on the UMI-ligation and nested PCR reads, gives a single entry per CDR3 protein. The table shows tens of thousands of distinct CDR3 sequences, with about 6.2% occurring only once. This receptor was obtained from an adult in good health. Sequenced material: skin, taken from a tuberculin skin test site.

Written as DNA, the CDR3 is TGTGCCACCAGCGAGAGCGGGGGGTCTTCGGGCGGGGAGCTGTTTTTT. Translating it yields CATSESGGSSGGELFF. The rearrangement uses TRBV15 and TRBJ2-2, with 9 bases fitting TRBD2. The V segment lost 5 bases and the J segment 7 bases; nucleotides outside the gene matches: 11. Germline lookup yields CDR1 LNHNV and CDR2 YYDKDF (reference sequence). This CDR3 region has 16 residues.